One sample yielded the 22 T cell receptor beta chains listed below, sequenced in a study of blood T cell repertoires in COVID-19. The data were produced by immunoSEQ multiplex PCR, yet TCRdb's version contains in-frame clones alone and is incomplete. The sample holds hundreds of thousands of clones, roughly nine tenths seen once. The sequencing sample was made of PBMCs or T cells enriched from blood (not recorded which). These receptors were collected from a man under 40 who had recovered from COVID-19.

The chain uses TRBV29-1 and TRBJ2-3, with 13 bases aligning to TRBD2. This CDR3 has 15 amino acids. Germline-derived CDR1 and CDR2 are SQVTM and ANQGSEA. V dropped 6 bases and J dropped 0; count of bases not matched to a gene: 3. The CDR3 nucleotides read TGCAGCGTGGGACTAGCGGGATTTAGCACAGATACGCAGTATTTT. Translation: CSVGLAGFSTDTQYF.

The genes are TRBV19 and TRBJ1-6; D unclear. CDR3 length: 12 residues. Germline V gene lookup returns CDR1 LNHDA and CDR2 SQIVND (reference sequence). V was pared by 1 base and J by 8 bases, with 3 bases between. CDR3 in DNA: TGTGCCAGTAGTATAGCGGATTCACCCCTCCACTTT. Residues: CASSIADSPLHF.

This clone was counted between two and nine times. The V and J genes are TRBV7-8 and TRBJ1-2; 7 bases agree with TRBD1. CDR3 length: 16 amino acids. Germline V CDR1 and CDR2: SGHVS, FQNEAQ. The ends lost 5 bases at V and 5 bases at J; junction bases unmatched: 14. The CDR3 DNA reads as TGTGCCAGCAGCCCAACCCCACGGACAGGTGTTTATGGCTACACCTTC. Translation: CASSPTPRTGVYGYTF.

In this sample, this clone turned up once. The V and J genes are TRBV2 and TRBJ1-2; D is undetermined. The V end was cut by 2 bases, the J end by 4 bases, with 11 bases between. Looked up from germline, CDR1 is SNHLY and CDR2 is FYNNEI. The CDR3 totals 14 residues. The CDR3 protein is CASSERQDFYGYTF. CDR3 nucleotide sequence: TGTGCCAGCAGTGAACGTCAGGACTTCTATGGCTACACCTTC. Combining the CDR3 with reference TRBV2 and TRBJ1-2 gives the whole variable domain EPEVTQTPSHQVTQMGQEVILRCVPISNHLYFYWYRQILGQKVEFLVSFYNNEISEKSEIFDDQFSVERPDGSNFTLKIRSTKLEDSAMYFCASSERQDFYGYTFGSGTRLTVV.

The V call is TRBV28, the J call TRBJ2-2; 15 nucleotides match TRBD2. After removal of 5 bases from V and 7 bases from J, the junction contained 11 bases not matched to a gene. Germline V gives CDR1 MDHEN, CDR2 SYDVKM. The CDR3 is made up of 18 amino acids. CDR3 loop: CASSSFGTSGRWVGELFF. CDR3 sequence (DNA): TGTGCCAGCAGTAGTTTCGGGACTAGCGGGAGGTGGGTCGGGGAGCTGTTTTTT.

The chain joins TRBV7-2 to TRBJ2-2; the D is unclear. Germline CDR1 SGHTA, CDR2 FQGNSA. The ends were cut back, 2 bases at V and 7 bases at J, with 8 bases in the middle. The CDR3 spans 13 residues. CDR3 in DNA: TGTGCCAGCAGCTTAAACCGCGGCGGGGAGCTGTTTTTT. This encodes CASSLNRGGELFF.

This chain connects TRBV7-3 to TRBJ1-1; D is undetermined. Per germline, CDR1 SGHTA and CDR2 FQGTGA. V was cut by 5 bases and J by 1 base, with 14 bases left in between. This CDR3 is built from 15 residues. The CDR3: CASSPHTHKNTEAFF. The DNA for the CDR3 is TGTGCCAGCAGCCCCCATACCCACAAGAACACTGAAGCTTTCTTT.

This rearrangement joins TRBV11-2 to TRBJ2-1, with D possibly being TRBD2 (6 bases). The ends were cut back, 8 bases at V and 3 bases at J, with 17 bases in the middle. The CDR3 is 15 residues long. Looked up from germline, CDR1 is SGHAT and CDR2 is FQNNGV. As DNA, the CDR3 is TGTGCCAGCGGGACGCTAGCGACAGTCTACAATGAGCAGTTCTTC. Its protein product is CASGTLATVYNEQFF.

This rearrangement joins TRBV12-3 or TRBV12-4 to TRBJ2-1, with a weak D call TRBD2 (5 bases). There are 11 residues in the CDR3. The V and J ends lost 3 bases and 13 bases respectively, with 10 bases between them. The CDR3 DNA reads as TGTGCCAGCAGTTTGAGGGCCAGACAGTTCTTC. It specifies CASSLRARQFF.

This clone was seen only once. This chain uses TRBV3-1 (or the pseudogene TRBV3-2) with TRBJ2-5; the D is unclear. CDR3 size: 17 residues. Germline CDR1 is LGHDT and CDR2 is YNNKEL (reference sequence). Trimming pared 0 bases from V and 2 bases from J, leaving 16 bases between. The CDR3 protein is CASSQDPPRSPQETQYF. The DNA for the CDR3 is TGTGCCAGCAGCCAAGATCCTCCTAGGTCACCACAAGAGACCCAGTACTTC.

The rearrangement joins TRBV28 to TRBJ2-7; D unclear. V was shortened by 6 bases and J by 0 bases, with 15 bases between the two germline ends. CDR3 size: 15 residues. Germline lookup yields CDR1 MDHEN and CDR2 SYDVKM. The CDR3 DNA is TGTGCCAGCAGGGTACAGCCGTTCAGCTCCTACGAGCAGTACTTC. It specifies CASRVQPFSSYEQYF.

V is TRBV4-1 and J is TRBJ2-5; tentatively, D is TRBD1 (6 bases). Trimming took off 3 bases at V and 0 bases at J, with 11 bases between the two ends. The germline CDR1 and CDR2 sequences are MGHRA and YSYEKL. This CDR3 is built from 15 residues. CDR3 sequence reads: CASSHPDRHQETQYF. In nucleotides, the CDR3 is TGCGCCAGCAGCCATCCCGACAGGCACCAAGAGACCCAGTACTTC.

CDR3 nucleotides: TGTGCCAGCAGCCGAAAGACAGGGGCCTTCTCCTACGAGCAGTACTTC. This sequence encodes CASSRKTGAFSYEQYF. This sequence joins TRBV27 and TRBJ2-7; TRBD1 matches at 8 bases. Per germline, CDR1 MNHEY and CDR2 SMNVEV (reference sequence). V shed 6 bases, J shed 0 bases, and the junction held 10 bases outside the gene matches. This CDR3 has 16 residues.

V usage is TRBV2 and J usage is TRBJ2-1; 7 bases are a match to TRBD2. Germline assignment: CDR1 SNHLY and CDR2 FYNNEI. The CDR3 contains 14 residues. After removal of 5 bases from V and 8 bases from J, the junction contained 9 bases not matched to a gene. This CDR3 reads CASSPQTSWYEQFF. In DNA form, the CDR3 reads TGTGCCAGCAGTCCTCAGACTAGCTGGTATGAGCAGTTCTTC.

On this clone itself: The same CDR3 also results from other DNA sequences found in this sample. In DNA form, the CDR3 reads TGCGCCAGCAGCTTGAGCGGCGGCAGCTCCTACAATGAGCAGTTCTTC. Its protein product is CASSLSGGSSYNEQFF. The chain is built from TRBV5-1 and TRBJ2-1; TRBD2 is a possible D gene (5 bases). The CDR3 is 16 residues long. The V end was cut by 1 base, the J end by 0 bases, with 11 bases between. Germline-derived CDR1 and CDR2 are SGHRS and YFSETQ.

This sequence joins TRBV19 and TRBJ2-7, with 12 bases that match TRBD2. The ends lost 4 bases at V and 2 bases at J; junction bases unmatched: 3. Germline loops: CDR1 LNHDA, CDR2 SQIVND (reference sequence). The CDR3 consists of 15 residues. The CDR3 reads CASSTPSGRAYEQYF. The CDR3 bases are TGTGCCAGTAGTACACCTAGCGGGAGGGCCTACGAGCAGTACTTC.

This clone showed up just once. This chain links TRBV29-1 with TRBJ2-2, with D perhaps matching TRBD2 (6 bases). V shed 3 bases and J shed 5 bases, with 13 bases lying between them. Looked up from germline, CDR1 is SQVTM and CDR2 is ANQGSEA. CDR3 length equals 14 residues. CDR3 loop: CSVERESWTGELFF. The CDR3 coding sequence is TGCAGCGTTGAGCGGGAATCATGGACCGGGGAGCTGTTTTTT.

V gene TRBV7-3 combines with J gene TRBJ2-6, with 7 positions matching TRBD1. Germline-derived CDR1 and CDR2 are SGHTA and FQGTGA. The CDR3 covers 15 residues. V was pared by 3 bases and J by 2 bases, with 1 base of the junction left unmatched. CDR3: CASSFTGAGANVLTF. The CDR3 DNA sequence: TGTGCCAGCAGCTTTACAGGGGCTGGGGCCAACGTCCTGACTTTC.

The chain is built from TRBV20-1 and TRBJ2-5; maybe TRBD2 (5 bases). CDR3 size: 12 residues. Between the trimmed V and J ends, which lost 3 bases and 3 bases, there was a span of 8 bases. The germline V gene has CDR1 DFQATT and CDR2 SNEGSKA (reference sequence). CDR3 nucleotides: TGCAGTGCTAGTAGCGCAGAAGAGACCCAGTACTTC. Its protein is CSASSAEETQYF.

This chain joins TRBV7-9 and TRBJ2-2; no clear D. V lost 6 bases to trimming and J lost 7 bases, with 15 bases between them. The germline CDR1 and CDR2 sequences are SEHNR and FQNEAQ (reference sequence). CDR3 length equals 14 residues. Here the CDR3 DNA reads TGTGCCAGCAGTCAGGTCCTGGTCGGCGGGGAGCTGTTTTTT. Protein sequence: CASSQVLVGGELFF.

The chain employs TRBV11-2 and TRBJ2-3, with D possibly being TRBD2 (6 bases). Germline-derived CDR1 and CDR2 are SGHAT and FQNNGV. This CDR3 contains 16 residues. Trimming left V 2 bases short and J 6 bases short, with 18 bases between. CDR3 residues: CASSLRLAPSPDTQYF. In DNA, the CDR3 is TGTGCCAGCAGCTTACGGCTAGCGCCCTCCCCCGATACGCAGTATTTT. Full variable domain (rest looked up from reference TRBV11-2 and TRBJ2-3): EAGVAQSPRYKIIEKRQSVAFWCNPISGHATLYWYQQILGQGPKLLIQFQNNGVVDDSQLPKDRFSAERLKGVDSTLKIQPAKLEDSAVYLCASSLRLAPSPDTQYFGPGTRLTVL.

V is TRBV12-5 and J is TRBJ1-2, with a possible D match to TRBD1 (6 bases). The CDR3 is made up of 13 amino acids. Germline lookup yields CDR1 LGHNT and CDR2 FRNRAP. V was clipped by 2 bases and J by 7 bases, with 11 bases between them. This chain's CDR3 is CASGLYRAGGYTF. The CDR3 DNA is TGTGCTAGTGGTTTGTACAGGGCAGGTGGCTACACCTTC.